The sequence of this T cell receptor (beta chain) was determined in a study of T-cell reconstitution after alpha-beta-depleted transplantation in children. The study, taken as a whole, reports: Several hundred rapidly expanded clones from non-depleted graft cells reportedly supplied alpha-beta T cells about two months post-transplant. Newly made T cells mostly supplied T-cell counts and diversity one year after transplant. It was surviving recipient T cells and thymic progenitors that gave some patients high TCRbeta diversity at day 60.

In its sample, this clonotype was seen a few times. The antigen is unknown. Preparation of the TCRbeta library used unique molecular identifiers. TCRdb independently ran MiXCR on the PCR reads; one entry per CDR3 protein. The sample lists about 610,000 distinct CDR3 sequences, approximately 30% occurring once. The TCR comes from a boy younger than two with Wiskott-Aldrich syndrome, due to receive a stem cell transplant. Source: PBMCs, taken before TCRalphabeta/CD19-depleted stem cell transplant.

The CDR3 reads CASGLGAGELFF. The CDR3 DNA follows: TGTGCCTCAGGACTTGGGGCCGGGGAGCTGTTTTTT. The chain joins TRBV10-3 to TRBJ2-2, with a possible D match to TRBD2 (5 bases). V was shortened by 11 bases and J by 6 bases, with 13 bases between the two germline ends. Germline CDR1 ENHRY, CDR2 SYGVKD. This CDR3 spans 12 amino acids.